Below, 9 T cell receptor beta chains from the same sample are listed, as sequenced in a study of blood T cell repertoires in COVID-19 (dated by TCRdb to about 2020). The library was prepared using the immunoSEQ multiplex PCR assay. Not all clones reach the TCRdb copy of this immuneACCESS table, which keeps in-frame sequences only. Checked studies attribute under half of the gap to unresolved V genes and leave the rest unexplained. This sample gives roughly 260,000 clones in total; 75% to 95% of them show up just once. The leading ten clones occupy 2.6% of the sample. The sample was peripheral blood. The source of these receptors is a person under 35 with COVID-19, enrolled during active disease.

Concerning this clone itself: The same CDR3 arises from other DNA sequences in this sample as well. The chain recombines TRBV6-5 with TRBJ2-1; D is undetermined. Trimming cost V 2 bases and J 4 bases, with 6 bases left between them. The CDR3 length is 13 residues. Germline loops: CDR1 MNHEY, CDR2 SVGAGI. The CDR3 DNA is TGTGCCAGCAGTTACCCCGGGTACAATGAGCAGTTCTTC. This codes for CASSYPGYNEQFF.

This clone came up a few times. This chain links TRBV2 with TRBJ1-6, with D possibly matching TRBD1 (5 bases). Germline values: CDR1 SNHLY, CDR2 FYNNEI. Deletions cut 7 bases from V and 0 bases from J, with 10 bases between. The CDR3 spans 15 residues. The CDR3 nucleotides are TGTGCCAGCACACAGGCGAGCTCCTATAATTCACCCCTCCACTTT. Residues: CASTQASSYNSPLHF.

The chain combines TRBV7-9 with TRBJ1-3; no firm D call. Trimming left V 4 bases short and J 4 bases short, with 11 bases between. CDR1 SEHNR and CDR2 FQNEAQ come from the germline V gene (reference sequence). The CDR3 has 14 residues. CDR3 in DNA: TGTGCCAGCAGCTGGAGGGTGTCGGGAAACACCATATATTTT. Translated: CASSWRVSGNTIYF.

Only a few counts were recorded for this clone. The chain carries TRBV6-4 and TRBJ2-3; 12 bases match TRBD2. Trimming cost V 3 bases and J 0 bases; bases outside gene matches: 1. The CDR3 totals 16 residues. In germline, CDR1 is MRHNA, CDR2 SNTAGT. As DNA, the CDR3 is TGTGCCAGCAGTGAAGGGACTAGCGGGAGCACAGATACGCAGTATTTT. Its protein is CASSEGTSGSTDTQYF.

With regard to this clone: The sample has other DNA sequences that encode this CDR3 too. J is TRBJ2-1 and V is TRBV7-9; a possible D gene is TRBD2 (5 bases). With 3 bases removed from V and 8 bases from J, the gap between germline ends came to 5 bases. The CDR3 is 11 amino acids. CDR1 SEHNR and CDR2 FQNEAQ come from the germline V gene (reference sequence). CDR3 protein: CASSLGDEQFF. CDR3 bases: TGTGCCAGCAGCTTGGGAGATGAGCAGTTCTTC.

In this sample, this clone turned up once. V is TRBV25-1 and J is TRBJ2-5; 12 nucleotides agree with TRBD2. The J segment lost 5 bases and the V segment lost 3 bases, leaving 4 bases of the junction unmatched. The CDR3 has 15 residues. Germline CDR1 reads MGHDK; CDR2 reads SYGVNS. CDR3 protein: CASSEGLAGRETQYF. CDR3 bases: TGTGCCAGCAGTGAGGGACTAGCGGGCCGTGAGACCCAGTACTTC.

The chain joins TRBV10-3 to TRBJ2-7; a weak D match, TRBD1 (6 bases). This CDR3 is built from 13 residues. Germline CDR1 and CDR2: ENHRY and SYGVKD. V gave up 2 bases and J gave up 5 bases, with 10 bases separating them. This chain's CDR3 is CAISESNRDEQYF. The CDR3 DNA sequence: TGTGCCATCAGTGAGAGCAACAGGGACGAGCAGTACTTC.

The gene calls are TRBV5-1 and TRBJ1-6; the match to TRBD1 covers 7 bases. V lost 0 bases to trimming and J lost 0 bases; unmatched junction nucleotides: 9. The CDR3 is 19 amino acids. Germline CDR1 is SGHRS and CDR2 is YFSETQ. For the CDR3, the DNA is TGCGCCAGCAGCTTGGGGGAACAGGGGAAGAGCTCCTATAATTCACCCCTCCACTTT. Its protein product is CASSLGEQGKSSYNSPLHF.

The rearrangement uses TRBV11-2 and TRBJ2-7, with TRBD1 as a possible D gene (6 bases). The V gene lost 3 bases and the J gene lost 4 bases, with 28 bases spanning the gap. Germline V CDR1 and CDR2: SGHAT, FQNNGV. This CDR3 has 19 amino acids. The chain's CDR3 is CASSFGRTAALGADYEQYF. In DNA form, the CDR3 reads TGTGCCAGCAGCTTCGGAAGGACAGCCGCCCTAGGGGCTGATTACGAGCAGTACTTC.